This T cell receptor (beta chain) was captured in a study of cytomegalovirus exposure and HLA in healthy donors. The study's findings and limits: Altogether, about 160 TCR beta chains were recorded as cytomegalovirus-associated.

Of note for this clone: Antigen specificity is unknown.

The CDR3 consists of 15 residues. V dropped 5 bases and J dropped 3; count of bases not matched to a gene: 8. The germline V gene encodes CDR1 SGHTA and CDR2 FQGTGA. Some clones are missing from TCRdb's copy, which holds only in-frame ones; the method was immunoSEQ multiplex PCR. The sample lists around 300,000 clones; about nine tenths were seen once. The genes are TRBV7-3 and TRBJ2-3; 7 bases fit TRBD1. This receptor was taken from a woman aged 25 to 39 in good health and CMV-seropositive. The sequencing sample was made of PBMCs. The CDR3 DNA is TGTGCCAGCAGCCCGAGGACAGGAAAGACAGATACGCAGTATTTT. Its translation: CASSPRTGKTDTQYF.